This TCR beta chain came from a study of blood T cell repertoires in COVID-19. Across the study: Spain, Italy and the United States supplied samples that represented acute and convalescent COVID-19. Sources were T cells, B-cell-depleted T cells, or PBMCs; the material itself was cDNA or gDNA.

The CDR3 runs to 13 residues. Deletions cut 2 bases from V and 8 bases from J, with 12 bases between. Germline CDR1 MNHNS, CDR2 SASEGT. The repertoire was sequenced with immunoSEQ multiplex PCR; TCRdb's copy has only in-frame clones and lacks some. The top ten hold around 4.1% of the sample, which has 90,000 to 150,000 clones, 79% seen once. The V and J genes are TRBV6-1 and TRBJ1-2; no clear D gene. The source material was peripheral blood. The receptor was derived from a woman over 75 with acute or convalescent COVID-19. CDR3 nucleotide sequence: TGTGCCAGCAGTGAAACGAGACGGAGGGGCTACACCTTC. Translating it yields CASSETRRRGYTF.